This T cell receptor beta chain was obtained from a study of blood T cell repertoires in COVID-19. For the study at large: Sources were T cells, B-cell-depleted T cells, or PBMCs; the material itself was cDNA or gDNA.

Recruited during active infection, patients (from Seattle) were subsequently followed longitudinally. Authors' methods: Reference gene primer amplification yielded estimated nucleated cell counts. Only in-frame clones appear in the TCRdb table, and some are missing; sequencing was by immunoSEQ multiplex PCR. The V and J calls and clone size were taken over from that table, and D and trimming were inferred from the DNA. The sample shows 85,000 to 100,000 clones, about 86% of them seen only once. This clonotype originated in a man aged 45-65 years with COVID-19, enrolled during active disease. Sequencing was done on a sample of peripheral blood.

The CDR3 sequence is CASSYFQGELFF. The CDR3, as DNA: TGTGCCAGCAGTTACTTCCAGGGGGAGCTGTTTTTT. The V and J genes are TRBV6-2 or TRBV6-3 and TRBJ2-2; D not resolved. The V gene lost 1 base and the J gene lost 8 bases, with 5 bases spanning the gap. The length of the CDR3 is 12 residues. CDR1 is MNHEY, CDR2 SVGEGT, per germline.